Listed below are T cell receptor beta chains from one sample, sequenced in a study of T cells in Graves' hyperthyroidism and ophthalmopathy. TCRdb analysed the multiplex PCR reads with MiXCR anew, one entry per CDR3 protein. The sample lists about 610,000 distinct CDR3 sequences, 14% to 15% occurring once. Sequenced: blood. Receptor source: a woman between 40 and 50 years old with Graves' ophthalmopathy. CDR3s include the opening cysteine and the closing phenylalanine or tryptophan. D genes are given only for firm matches. Clone size is shown for a subset of rows, as once, few, many or a class of expanded clone.

>TRBJ1-1|TRBV5-5|many|TRBD1
TGTGCCAGCAGCTGGGACAGGATGAACACTGAAGCTTTCTTT
CASSWDRMNTEAFF
>TRBJ2-7|TRBV2|few|TRBD2
TGTGCCAGCAGTCATAGCGGGAGGGCCTACGAGCAGTACTTC
CASSHSGRAYEQYF
>TRBJ1-6|TRBV7-9|many|TRBD1
TGTGCCAGCAGCTCGGGACAGAGTTATAATTCACCCCTCCACTTT
CASSSGQSYNSPLHF
>TRBJ2-5|TRBV5-1|.|TRBD2
TGCGCCAGCAGCTTGGCTCTAGCGGAAGTGCGGGAGACCCAGTACTTC
CASSLALAEVRETQYF
>TRBJ2-7|TRBV30|.|.
TGTGCCTGGAGTTTCAACCGGTCTCGAGAGCAGTACTTC
CAWSFNRSREQYF
>TRBJ2-5|TRBV20-1|.|.
TGCAGTGCCACGGTGGGGGGGCCCCAAGAGACCAAGTACTTC
CSATVGGPQETKYF
>TRBJ1-4|TRBV10-3|few|.
TGTGCCATCAGTGATATGCGGGGAGATAGGGATGAAAAACTGTTTTTT
CAISDMRGDRDEKLFF
>TRBJ2-7|TRBV2|many|.
TGTGCCAGCACCCTCCGGGACAAGGCGTTAACCTACGAGCAGTACTTC
CASTLRDKALTYEQYF
>TRBJ2-5|TRBV28|few|.
TGTGCCAGCCGACAGGCGGGCTATGGAGAGACCCAGTACTTC
CASRQAGYGETQYF
>TRBJ1-5|TRBV24-1|many|TRBD1
TGTGCCACCGGGCGACAGGGGAATCAGCCCCAGCATTTT
CATGRQGNQPQHF
>TRBJ2-5|TRBV29-1|.|.
TGCAGCGTTGATCAAGGAGTCGGGGAGACCCAGTACTTC
CSVDQGVGETQYF
>TRBJ1-6|TRBV27|many|.
TGTGCCAGCAGTTTAGTTGGTGGCGGCCATTCACCCCTCCACTTT
CASSLVGGGHSPLHF
>TRBJ2-7|TRBV9|few|.
TGTGCCAGCAGCGTAGGGGCCGAATCCGACTACGAGCAGTACTTC
CASSVGAESDYEQYF
>TRBJ2-7|TRBV20-1|many|TRBD2
TGCAGTGCCATGACTAGCGGGAGGGCCTTTTCCTACGAGCAGTACTTC
CSAMTSGRAFSYEQYF
>TRBJ1-5|TRBV12-3/TRBV12-4|.|.
TGTGCCAGCAGATGGGGGATGAGCAGCAATCAGCCCCAGCATTTT
CASRWGMSSNQPQHF
>TRBJ1-2|TRBV15|few|.
TGTGCCACCAGCAGAGAAGGGACGACTTATTATCACACCTTC
CATSREGTTYYHTF
>TRBJ2-2|TRBV18|few|.
TGTGCCAGCTCACCACCGACCCGGTATTTACGGGACCGCGATGTGACCGGGGAGCTGTTTTTT
CASSPPTRYLRDRDVTGELFF
>TRBJ2-2|TRBV12-3/TRBV12-4|.|.
TGTGCCAGCAGTCGCATTAACACCGGGGAGCTGTTTTTT
CASSRINTGELFF
>TRBJ1-1|TRBV10-3|many|TRBD1
TGTGCCATCACCGTGCCGGGACAGGGGGCAGGAGAAGCTTTCTTT
CAITVPGQGAGEAFF
>TRBJ2-7|TRBV18|few|.
TGTGCCAGCTCACCTGATGCGTACTACGAGCAGTACTTC
CASSPDAYYEQYF
>TRBJ1-2|TRBV5-4|many|.
TGTGCCAGCAGCTCGCTTAGGGGGGACTCGTCTTTGGGCGACACCTTC
CASSSLRGDSSLGDTF
>TRBJ2-7|TRBV30|.|TRBD2
TGTGCCTGGGTCCGGGAGGGGAGCTACGAGCAGTACTTC
CAWVREGSYEQYF
>TRBJ1-5|TRBV30|many|.
TGTGCCTGGGGGAGTCAGGGAGATCAGCCCCAGCATTTT
CAWGSQGDQPQHF
>TRBJ1-2|TRBV3-1|.|.
TGTGCCAGCAGCCAAGAGGGGGCAGGGGATGGCTACACCTTC
CASSQEGAGDGYTF
>TRBJ2-5|TRBV5-1|few|TRBD1
TGCGCCAGCAGCTTGGTTCTGACAGGGGAGACCCAGTACTTC
CASSLVLTGETQYF
>TRBJ2-7|TRBV6-1|few|TRBD2
TGTGCCAGCAGGCGAAGCGGGAGGGCCAGCTCCTACGAGCAGTACTTC
CASRRSGRASSYEQYF
>TRBJ2-2|TRBV27|few|.
TGTGCCAGCACGAGGGACGGGGGTTCCGGGGAGCTGTTTTTT
CASTRDGGSGELFF
>TRBJ2-7|TRBV12-3/TRBV12-4|many|.
TGTGCCAGCAGCCCGACAATGTACGAGCAGTACTTC
CASSPTMYEQYF
>TRBJ2-7|TRBV6-2/TRBV6-3|many|TRBD2
TGTGCCAGCAGTTACTCTAGCGGGACTAGAAAACCACCCTACGAGCAGTACTTC
CASSYSSGTRKPPYEQYF
>TRBJ2-5|TRBV20-1|many|TRBD2
TGCAGTGCTAGGACGGGAGGTGATGTGACCCAGTACTTC
CSARTGGDVTQYF
>TRBJ2-6|TRBV4-3|once|.
TGCGCCAGCAGCCAAGAGGCCTCTGGGGCCAACGTCCTGACTTTC
CASSQEASGANVLTF
>TRBJ2-5|TRBV12-3/TRBV12-4|many|.
TGTGCCAGCAGCCAAACAAGGTCCGAGACCCAGTACTTC
CASSQTRSETQYF
>TRBJ1-1|TRBV5-1|.|TRBD1
TGCGCCAGCAGCTTAAAGGAAGGGGGCCACACTGAAGCTTTCTTT
CASSLKEGGHTEAFF
>TRBJ2-7|TRBV28|.|.
TGTGCCAGCAGAAAATTAACGCAGGGGTCGTACGAGCAGTACTTC
CASRKLTQGSYEQYF
>TRBJ1-5|TRBV30|many|.
TGTGCCTGGAGTTATTCGGCCGAACAGCCCCAGCATTTT
CAWSYSAEQPQHF
>TRBJ2-7|TRBV7-2|many|TRBD2
TGTGCCAGCAGCCTCCACCCTCCGGGAGGGGGGTCCGAGCAGTACTTC
CASSLHPPGGGSEQYF
>TRBJ2-7|TRBV6-1|.|TRBD1
TGTGCCAGCAGGATCCGGGACAGGACAAACTACGAGCAGTACTTC
CASRIRDRTNYEQYF
>TRBJ2-7|TRBV6-4|many|.
TGTGCCAGCAGTGACTCCGGGGGGCGCCGCTACGAGCAGTACTTC
CASSDSGGRRYEQYF
>TRBJ2-4|TRBV12-3/TRBV12-4|many|TRBD1
TGTGCCAGCAGTCCGCTGGGGACAGGGGAAAACATTCAGTACTTC
CASSPLGTGENIQYF
>TRBJ1-1|TRBV19|many|TRBD1
TGTGCCAGTAGTATACTCCCGGGACAGGGGAACACTGAAGCTTTCTTT
CASSILPGQGNTEAFF
>TRBJ2-5|TRBV5-1|few|.
TGCGCCAGCAGCTTGGCCGATGGGGTCGGGGAGACCCAGTACTTC
CASSLADGVGETQYF
>TRBJ1-1|TRBV5-1|many|.
TGCGCCAGCAGCTTGCTTGGTGGGCAGGGCGGCACTGAAGCTTTCTTT
CASSLLGGQGGTEAFF
>TRBJ1-2|TRBV6-5|once|TRBD1
TGTGCCAGCAGTTACTCGGACAGGGGGAGGCTTGGCTACACCTTC
CASSYSDRGRLGYTF
>TRBJ2-7|TRBV4-2|many|TRBD1
TGTGCCAGCAGCCAAGCCGGGACAGGGAATCGCGAGCAGTACTTC
CASSQAGTGNREQYF
>TRBJ2-7|TRBV28|.|.
TGTGCCAGCAGTAGGATGGGGGCCAGCTCCTACGAGCAGTACTTC
CASSRMGASSYEQYF
>TRBJ1-1|TRBV14|.|.
TGTGCCAGCAGACAAACTGGTGGAGCCCTCATGAACACTGAAGCTTTCTTT
CASRQTGGALMNTEAFF